This TCR beta chain originates from a study of TIL therapy for anti-PD-1-resistant metastatic lung cancer (dated by TCRdb to the early 2020s). Study-wide context: Tumors were harvested prior to any PD-1/PD-L1 blockade, after which nivolumab was administered to patients, and lymphodepletion, expanded TIL infusion and IL-2 were given to patients who progressed. Among the enrolled patients, the median age was nearly 55 years (range 38-75), and the median tumor PD-L1 proportion score was less than 6.5%. The cohort was composed predominantly of lung adenocarcinoma, with a handful of EGFR-mutant and two ALK-rearranged tumors included, and half of patients were identified as current or former smokers. Across the cohort, whole-exome sequencing showed a median non-synonymous tumor mutation burden of about 1.5 mutations per megabase. T cell receptor beta sequencing of tumor and peripheral blood was used to follow clonotypes across the tumor, the expanded TIL product and serial blood samples.

Study-wide findings and limitations: Infused TIL clonotypes partially replaced the baseline peripheral repertoire then decayed over months, with no apparent association between persistence and response. The cohort was highly selected, with more treatment-naive, never-smoker and oncogene-addicted patients than typical, limiting generalizability. The study protocol defined all tumor marker inferences as exploratory.

About this clone itself: Its antigen is currently not known. No quality values exist for individual bases; no much larger clone is one base distant.

Taken with the paper, the label for time point translates to: pre-treatment sample, taken before nivolumab and TIL therapy. Adults with stage 4 NSCLC were enrolled in a dual-center phase I trial from October 2017 to early 2020. The samples were drawn from an open-label, single-arm phase I trial testing tumor-infiltrating lymphocyte therapy combined with nivolumab in advanced non-small cell lung cancer. Blood mononuclear cells were isolated from EDTA tubes by Ficoll gradient and were snap-frozen as pellets, and DNA was extracted with a Qiagen mini-prep kit. Unmatched junction bases come to 4, with V trimmed by 6 bases and J by 4 bases. CDR1 is given as MDHEN and CDR2 as SYDVKM, both from the germline V gene. Its CDR3 holds 14 amino acids, cysteine through phenylalanine. The sequence is cut down to CDR3 DNA, 42 bases in frame from base 1. The immunoSEQ v3 hsTCRB kit was used to amplify TCR beta CDR3 regions from genomic DNA through bias-controlled multiplex PCR. The TCR libraries were sequenced on an Illumina NextSeq 500 to roughly 2.1 million read pairs for survey level or about 5-6 million read pairs for deep level. From the authors' description of their analysis: V, D and J genes were assigned, non-productive sequences were removed, and clonality was reported by immunoSEQ Analyzer software. Repertoires of infused TIL and blood were compared using productive Simpson clonality and the Morisita overlap index of productive TRB rearrangements. The absolute count of a clonotype in blood was estimated by multiplying the lymphocyte count by the CD3+ fraction and by the productive frequency of the clone. Drawn from immuneACCESS, this table holds only the in-frame rearrangements with V and J called that TCRdb kept. Clones are partly lost; checked studies trace under half to an unresolved V gene and leave the rest unexplained. V, J and clone size derive from that table, while D and trimming were established from the DNA sequence. Present in this sample are tens of thousands of clones, roughly 70% of which were seen just once. Roughly 5.7% of the sample belongs to the ten largest clones.

The TCR comes from a person aged 25-85 years with non-small cell lung cancer. The sample consisted of blood, taken at baseline. The chain joins TRBV28 to TRBJ1-5; 9 bases in the junction line up with TRBD1. Here is the DNA: TGTGCCAGCAGGGGGACAGGGTGGAATCAGCCCCAGCATTTT. It encodes CASRGTGWNQPQHF.